This paragraph reports one T cell receptor (beta chain). Antigen unknown. These data originate in a study of B cell selection in AIRE deficiency. Study-wide findings and caveats: Only 9.3% of roughly 3,700 shared Treg sequences were patient-specific; 31.6% healthy-specific. With only TCRbeta sequenced, over 30% of shared healthy Treg sequences overlapped Tconv. About 30.6% of healthy-shared Treg sequences were found among patient Tconv cells.

The junction had 5 bases not matched to a gene; V was cut back by 4 bases and J by 5 bases. The CDR3 runs 14 residues. Germline CDR1 reads SGHKS; CDR2 reads YYEKEE (reference sequence). Assay used: immunoSEQ multiplex PCR; TCRdb lists only in-frame clones, some missing. Here the sample spans fewer than 30,000 clones, roughly 96% being singletons. Sorting defined conventional CD4 T cells as CD4+CD127+. The sequenced sample consisted of conventional CD4+ T cells sorted from PBMCs. The clonotype originates from a human donor with AIRE deficiency. The chain is built from TRBV5-5 and TRBJ2-2; the match to TRBD2 covers 7 bases. This chain's CDR3 is CASSQPGGTGELFF. The CDR3 DNA reads TGTGCCAGCAGCCAACCGGGGGGAACCGGGGAGCTGTTTTTT.